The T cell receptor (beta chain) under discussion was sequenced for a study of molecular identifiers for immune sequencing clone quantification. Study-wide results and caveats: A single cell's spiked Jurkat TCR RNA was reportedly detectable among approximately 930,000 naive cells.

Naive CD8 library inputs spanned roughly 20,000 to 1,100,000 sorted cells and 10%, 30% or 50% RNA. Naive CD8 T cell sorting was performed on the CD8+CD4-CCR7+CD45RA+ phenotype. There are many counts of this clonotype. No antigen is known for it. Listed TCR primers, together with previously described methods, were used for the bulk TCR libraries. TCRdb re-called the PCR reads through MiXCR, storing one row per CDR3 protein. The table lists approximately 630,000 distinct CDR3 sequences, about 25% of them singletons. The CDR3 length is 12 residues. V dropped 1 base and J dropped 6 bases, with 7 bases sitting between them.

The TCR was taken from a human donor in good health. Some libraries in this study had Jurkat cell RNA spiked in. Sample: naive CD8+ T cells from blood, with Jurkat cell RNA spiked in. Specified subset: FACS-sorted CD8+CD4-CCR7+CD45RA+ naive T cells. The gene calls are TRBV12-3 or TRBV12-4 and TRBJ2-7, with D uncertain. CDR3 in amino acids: CASSLVRLEQYF. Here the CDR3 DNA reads TGTGCCAGCAGTTTAGTTCGGCTCGAGCAGTACTTC.